The 15 T cell receptor beta chains presented below share a single source sample, sequenced in a study of beta chain features in type 1 diabetes. The investigators reverse transcribed all of the isolated RNA, so they sequenced expressed TCRB transcripts. Here immunoSEQ multiplex PCR was the method, and the copy in TCRdb shows in-frame clones only, minus some. Of 200,000 to 300,000 clones listed, less than 15% are singletons. Sample: naive CD4+ T cells from blood. The receptors here all came from a woman in her thirties or forties in good health.

This clone occurred a few times. The rearrangement joins TRBV4-3 to TRBJ2-3; 10 bases are a match to TRBD1. Germline CDR1 reads LGHNA; CDR2 reads YSLEER. This CDR3 contains 18 residues. Trimming took 0 bases from V and 3 from J; bases not matched to a gene: 9. The CDR3 loop is CASSQDRLGQGTTDTQYF. As DNA, the CDR3 is TGCGCCAGCAGCCAAGATCGTTTGGGACAGGGGACGACAGATACGCAGTATTTT.

In its sample, this clone was seen once. The chain carries TRBV6-5 and TRBJ2-5, with D possibly TRBD1 on 5 matching bases. V dropped 7 bases and J dropped 5 bases, with 17 bases sitting between them. Germline-derived CDR1 and CDR2 are MNHEY and SVGAGI. There are 14 residues in the CDR3. The CDR3 reads CASKLGAGYETQYF. CDR3 coding DNA: TGTGCCAGCAAATTAGGGGCAGGGTACGAGACCCAGTACTTC.

The table lists this clone with a few counts. The rearrangement uses TRBV5-4 and TRBJ1-1; weak D call: TRBD1 (6 bases). Trimming shortened V by 4 bases and J by 5 bases, and 15 bases separated the two germline ends. There are 14 residues in the CDR3. The V gene's germline CDR1 is SGHNT and CDR2 YYREEE (reference sequence). CDR3 in amino acids: CASSPTGRGTEAFF. CDR3 in DNA: TGTGCCAGCAGCCCCACAGGGCGGGGGACTGAAGCTTTCTTT.

The sample holds a few counts of this clone. The sample holds other DNA sequences that translate to the same CDR3. The genes are TRBV29-1 and TRBJ2-7, with 8 bases aligning to TRBD1. The V gene end was trimmed by 6 bases and the J gene end by 3 bases; junction bases not matched to a gene: 7. In germline, CDR1 is SQVTM, CDR2 ANQGSEA. This CDR3 comprises 13 residues. The CDR3 region is CSVTGTGNYEQYF. CDR3 DNA sequence: TGCAGCGTCACCGGGACAGGCAACTACGAGCAGTACTTC.

Only a few counts were recorded for this clone. The chain carries TRBV11-2 and TRBJ2-5; TRBD1 agrees at 8 bases. Unmatched junction bases numbered 7, after V lost 3 bases and J lost 4 bases. The CDR3 runs to 15 residues. The germline V gene has CDR1 SGHAT and CDR2 FQNNGV. The CDR3 DNA reads TGTGCCAGCAGCTTGCGGACAGGGCGCACAGAGACCCAGTACTTC. This gives the protein CASSLRTGRTETQYF. The entire variable domain, with the rest obtained from reference TRBV11-2 and TRBJ2-5, is as follows: EAGVAQSPRYKIIEKRQSVAFWCNPISGHATLYWYQQILGQGPKLLIQFQNNGVVDDSQLPKDRFSAERLKGVDSTLKIQPAKLEDSAVYLCASSLRTGRTETQYFGPGTRLLVL.

This clone appeared a few times. The chain joins TRBV6-1 to TRBJ2-2; 7 bases align to TRBD1. The CDR3 covers 13 residues. Germline CDR1 and CDR2: MNHNS and SASEGT. V was clipped by 8 bases and J by 5 bases; unmatched bases: 5. CDR3 in amino acids: CASPPQGTGELFF. The CDR3 DNA reads TGTGCCAGCCCGCCACAGGGGACCGGGGAGCTGTTTTTT.

This clone was counted a few times. This chain links TRBV5-1 with TRBJ1-3; D uncertain. The V gene lost 0 bases and the J gene lost 4 bases, with 14 bases spanning the gap. Germline loops: CDR1 SGHRS, CDR2 YFSETQ. The CDR3 runs 16 residues. The CDR3 DNA reads TGCGCCAGCAGCTTGGCCGCTCCATTCGCGGGAAACACCATATATTTT. This encodes CASSLAAPFAGNTIYF.

This clone came up a few times. The V call is TRBV9, the J call TRBJ2-4; perhaps TRBD2 as D (6 bases). Looked up from germline, CDR1 is SGDLS and CDR2 is YYNGEE. Trimming took off 6 bases at V and 9 bases at J, with 16 bases between the two ends. The CDR3 length is 13 residues. The chain's CDR3 is CASTSAGLGIQYF. CDR3 DNA sequence: TGTGCCAGCACTAGTGCGGGGCTCGGCATTCAGTACTTC. The variable domain in full, with the rest retrieved from reference TRBV9 and TRBJ2-4, is DSGVTQTPKHLITATGQRVTLRCSPRSGDLSVYWYQQSLDQGLQFLIQYYNGEERAKGNILERFSAQQFPDLHSELNLSSLELGDSALYFCASTSAGLGIQYFGAGTRLSVL.

The chain joins TRBV5-8 to TRBJ1-1; D remains ambiguous. The CDR3 contains 15 residues. The V end lost 7 bases, the J end lost 0 bases, and 16 bases lay between the germline ends. CDR1 is SGHTS, CDR2 YDEGEE, per germline. Here the CDR3 reads CASLNGGLLNTEAFF. The CDR3 DNA follows: TGTGCCAGCCTAAATGGAGGGCTACTGAACACTGAAGCTTTCTTT.

The genes are TRBV6-6 and TRBJ1-1, with unresolved D. Germline CDR1 is MNHNY and CDR2 is SVGAGI (reference sequence). The CDR3 extends over 13 amino acids. V was shortened by 8 bases and J by 0 bases, with 10 bases between the two germline ends. The CDR3 loop is CASGPEMNTEAFF. CDR3 coding DNA: TGTGCCAGCGGCCCCGAAATGAACACTGAAGCTTTCTTT.

This clone has only a few counts. V gene TRBV7-2 combines with J gene TRBJ1-5, with D perhaps matching TRBD1 (5 bases). V was shortened by 2 bases and J by 5 bases, with 7 bases between the two germline ends. Germline values: CDR1 SGHTA, CDR2 FQGNSA. This CDR3 has 13 residues. The CDR3 here is CASSLTRDQPQHF. In DNA form, the CDR3 reads TGTGCCAGCAGCTTAACCAGGGATCAGCCCCAGCATTTT.

The rearrangement uses TRBV7-2 and TRBJ2-4; D is perhaps TRBD1 (5 bases). The V gene lost 5 bases and the J gene lost 2 bases, with 22 bases spanning the gap. The CDR3 has 18 amino acids. Germline V lookup: CDR1 SGHTA, CDR2 FQGNSA. The CDR3: CASSPRLPIAGTKNIQYF. The CDR3 nucleotides read TGTGCCAGCAGCCCCCGACTCCCTATTGCAGGGACCAAAAACATTCAGTACTTC.

The genes are TRBV11-2 and TRBJ1-4, with a possible D match to TRBD1 (5 bases). Germline lookup yields CDR1 SGHAT and CDR2 FQNNGV. Deletions cut 4 bases from V and 3 bases from J, with 15 bases between. This CDR3 contains 16 residues. Here the CDR3 reads CASSYPKGLSNEKLFF. The CDR3 nucleotides are TGTGCCAGCAGCTACCCAAAGGGGCTGTCTAATGAAAAACTGTTTTTT.

CDR3 nucleotides: TGTGCCACCAAGGCGACAGGGGCGAACACCGGGGAGCTGTTTTTT. Protein: CATKATGANTGELFF. V and J are TRBV15 and TRBJ2-2; 8 bases are shared with TRBD1. The CDR3 has 15 amino acids. Germline trimming cut 7 bases from V and 0 bases from J; bases unmatched to any gene: 4. Looked up from germline, CDR1 is LNHNV and CDR2 is YYDKDF (reference sequence).

This clone was counted between two and nine times. CDR3 nucleotides: TGTGCCAGCGTTCGGGGGCTAGCGGGGGGTCCTAAATCCACAGATACGCAGTATTTT. Translated: CASVRGLAGGPKSTDTQYF. The chain uses TRBV5-5 and TRBJ2-3; 11 positions agree with TRBD2. With 7 bases clipped from V and 2 bases from J, the junction kept 18 bases outside the gene matches. Germline V lookup: CDR1 SGHKS, CDR2 YYEKEE (reference sequence). The CDR3 runs 19 residues.